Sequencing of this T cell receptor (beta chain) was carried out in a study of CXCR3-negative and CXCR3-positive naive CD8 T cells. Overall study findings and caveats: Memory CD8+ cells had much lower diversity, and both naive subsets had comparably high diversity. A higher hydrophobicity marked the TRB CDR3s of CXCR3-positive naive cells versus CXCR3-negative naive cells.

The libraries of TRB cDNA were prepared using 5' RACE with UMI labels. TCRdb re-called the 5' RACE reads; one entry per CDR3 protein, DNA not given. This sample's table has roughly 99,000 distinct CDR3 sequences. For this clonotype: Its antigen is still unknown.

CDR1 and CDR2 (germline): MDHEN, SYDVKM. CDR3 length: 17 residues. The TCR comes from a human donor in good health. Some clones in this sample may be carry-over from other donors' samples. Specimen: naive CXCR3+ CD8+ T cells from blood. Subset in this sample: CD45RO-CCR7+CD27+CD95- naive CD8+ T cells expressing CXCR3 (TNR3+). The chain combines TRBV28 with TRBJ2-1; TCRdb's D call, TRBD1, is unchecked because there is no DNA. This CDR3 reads CASSLGSGGLSYNEQFF. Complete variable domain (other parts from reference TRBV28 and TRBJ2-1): DVKVTQSSRYLVKRTGEKVFLECVQDMDHENMFWYRQDPGLGLRLIYFSYDVKMKEKGDIPEGYSVSREKKERFSLILESASTNQTSMYLCASSLGSGGLSYNEQFFGPGTRLTVL.